What follows are 10 T cell receptor beta chains derived from one specimen sequenced in a study of CD8 T cell repertoires and HIV-1 epitope variants. The method was immunoSEQ multiplex PCR; TCRdb's version includes in-frame clones alone and lacks a portion of them. The sample contains 90,000 or so clones, roughly four fifths of which appear only once. The sample taken for sequencing was uncultured baseline CD8+ T cells from peripheral blood mononuclear cells (PBMCs). These receptors were collected from a male donor with HIV.

In this sample, this clone turned up once. J is TRBJ2-5 and V is TRBV19; D gene unclear. Germline loops: CDR1 LNHDA, CDR2 SQIVND (reference sequence). V was clipped by 6 bases and J by 2 bases, with 10 bases between them. CDR3 size: 13 residues. The CDR3 DNA reads as TGTGCCAGTAGCCCTGGATCACAAGAGACCCAGTACTTC. This translates into CASSPGSQETQYF.

This CDR3 reads CSVERGDRLDYGYTF. The CDR3 bases are TGCAGCGTTGAGAGAGGAGACAGGCTCGACTATGGCTACACCTTC. The chain links TRBV29-1 to TRBJ1-2, with a possible D match to TRBD1 (6 bases). Per the germline V gene, CDR1 is SQVTM and CDR2 is ANQGSEA. This CDR3 has 15 residues. The V and J ends lost 3 bases and 3 bases respectively, with 17 bases between them.

The rearrangement links TRBV13 to TRBJ2-1; D perhaps matches TRBD2 (5 bases). This CDR3 has 16 residues. The germline V and J ends were trimmed by 5 bases and 0 bases, with 14 bases remaining between them. Germline-derived CDR1 and CDR2 are PRHDT and FYEKMQ (reference sequence). This CDR3 reads CASSAQRWGSYNEQFF. The CDR3 DNA reads as TGTGCCAGCAGCGCACAGCGGTGGGGCTCCTACAATGAGCAGTTCTTC.

This clone was recorded a few times. The chain uses TRBV5-6 and TRBJ2-1; possibly TRBD1 for D (6 bases). Germline CDR1 and CDR2: SGHDT and YYEEEE. V shed 0 bases and J shed 8 bases, with 9 bases lying between them. The CDR3 covers 13 residues. CDR3 in DNA: TGTGCCAGCAGCTTGGCCGCAGGGGATGAGCAGTTCTTC. The encoded protein is CASSLAAGDEQFF.

The rearrangement uses TRBV27 and TRBJ2-1; possible D gene TRBD1, 5 bases. Germline V gene sequence: CDR1 MNHEY, CDR2 SMNVEV (reference sequence). With 6 bases removed from V and 6 bases from J, the gap between germline ends came to 9 bases. This CDR3 has 12 residues. In nucleotides, the CDR3 is TGTGCCAGCAGCCCAGGGTTCAATGAGCAGTTCTTC. Amino acids: CASSPGFNEQFF.

This chain uses TRBV28 with TRBJ1-2, with D unresolved. The CDR3 loop spans 12 amino acids. Trimming pared 2 bases from V and 7 bases from J, leaving 8 bases between. Germline CDR1 and CDR2: MDHEN and SYDVKM. CDR3 nucleotide sequence: TGTGCCAGCAGTTTAGGGTCTACTGGCTACACCTTC. It yields the protein CASSLGSTGYTF.

This sequence joins TRBV2 and TRBJ2-7; possible D gene TRBD1, 6 bases. Germline V CDR1 and CDR2: SNHLY, FYNNEI. V was trimmed by 5 bases and J by 6 bases, leaving 11 bases between them. The CDR3 has 12 residues. The CDR3 region is CASSLTGSEQYF. CDR3 bases: TGTGCCAGCAGTCTCACAGGGTCCGAGCAGTACTTC.

The chain is built from TRBV19 and TRBJ2-4; 9 nucleotides align to TRBD1. This CDR3 contains 15 residues. V lost 4 bases to trimming and J lost 2 bases; unmatched junction nucleotides: 3. Germline CDR1 LNHDA, CDR2 SQIVND (reference sequence). This CDR3 is CASSSYRGPKNIQYF. CDR3 DNA: TGTGCCAGTAGTAGCTACAGGGGGCCCAAAAACATTCAGTACTTC.

This chain connects TRBV19 to TRBJ2-5; maybe TRBD2 (6 bases). V lost 3 bases and J lost 4, with 18 bases in between. The length of the CDR3 is 16 residues. CDR1 and CDR2 from the germline V gene are LNHDA and SQIVND (reference sequence). The CDR3 DNA is TGTGCCAGTAGTATTAGGGATGGCGGGGCCGTAGAGACCCAGTACTTC. Its translation: CASSIRDGGAVETQYF.

The chain is built from TRBV10-3 and TRBJ2-3, with TRBD2 identical over 7 bases. This CDR3 is 16 amino acids long. The junction had 4 bases not matched to a gene; V was cut back by 0 bases and J by 1 base. Looked up from germline, CDR1 is ENHRY and CDR2 is SYGVKD. The CDR3 protein is CAISESAAGGTDTQYF. In DNA, the CDR3 is TGTGCCATCAGTGAGTCGGCGGCGGGAGGCACAGATACGCAGTATTTT.